What follows describes a single T cell receptor (beta chain). Its antigen is unknown. This sample stems from a study of shared clonotypes between healthy human individuals. A CD45RA-negative memory subset and a CD45RA+ naive subset were separated from the CD4+ cells. Clones were sequenced by immunoSEQ multiplex PCR, and TCRdb holds only the in-frame ones, with some missing. Among 2,500,000 or so clones listed, approximately 94% were seen once. Study-wide findings and caveats: Lower generation probabilities were found for non-shared clonotypes than for those shared by all four donors.

This CDR3 spans 16 amino acids. Germline lookup yields CDR1 LNHNV and CDR2 YYDKDF (reference sequence). V was pared by 4 bases and J by 2 bases, with 11 bases of the junction left unmatched. This TCR came from a man aged 18 to 30 in good health. V gene TRBV15 combines with J gene TRBJ2-7, with 7 bases identical to TRBD1. Sequencing was performed on naive CD4+ T cells sorted from blood. Indicated subset: CD45RA+ positively selected. CDR3 DNA: TGTGCCACCAGCACACGCTATTGGACAGGAACCTACGAGCAGTACTTC. This sequence encodes CATSTRYWTGTYEQYF.